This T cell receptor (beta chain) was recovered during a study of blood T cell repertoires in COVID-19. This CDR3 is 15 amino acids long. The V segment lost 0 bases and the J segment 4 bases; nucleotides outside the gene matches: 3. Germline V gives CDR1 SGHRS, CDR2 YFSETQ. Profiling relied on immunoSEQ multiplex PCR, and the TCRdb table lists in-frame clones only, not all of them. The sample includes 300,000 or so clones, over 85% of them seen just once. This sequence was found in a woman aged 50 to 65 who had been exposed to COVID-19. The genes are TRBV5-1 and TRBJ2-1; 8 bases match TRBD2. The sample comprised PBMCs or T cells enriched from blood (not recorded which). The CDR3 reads CASSLDSGRYNEQFF. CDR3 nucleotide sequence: TGCGCCAGCAGCTTGGACAGCGGGAGATACAATGAGCAGTTCTTC.